The 20 T cell receptor beta chains below come from one sample, sequenced in a study of post-analysis software for immune sequencing data. Broader study findings: Several TRBV segments were more frequent in patients than controls; TRBV5-6, TRBV5-1 and TRBV20-1 belonged to this group.

Presence of unique molecular identifiers characterized the TCR beta cDNA libraries. TCRdb re-derived calls from the PCR reads in MiXCR, one entry per CDR3 protein. The table records 750,000 to 900,000 distinct CDR3 sequences, about half of them present only once. These receptors have no identified antigens. The sample consisted of blood. The receptor set was obtained from a girl aged 10 to 17 with multiple sclerosis.

The chain is built from TRBV6-1 and TRBJ2-1; D gene unclear. Germline CDR1 MNHNS, CDR2 SASEGT. The CDR3 spans 11 residues. With 7 bases removed from V and 6 bases from J, the gap between germline ends came to 7 bases. DNA for the CDR3: TGTGCCAGCACCCAATCCAATGAGCAGTTCTTC. Protein product: CASTQSNEQFF.

The V and J genes are TRBV5-1 and TRBJ2-1; D perhaps matches TRBD1 (9 bases). Trimming pared 4 bases from V and 0 bases from J, leaving 26 bases between. Germline values: CDR1 SGHRS, CDR2 YFSETQ. This CDR3 is 20 amino acids long. CDR3 protein: CASSLTGGTSGRSSYNEQFF. The CDR3 bases are TGCGCCAGCAGCCTGACAGGGGGAACTAGCGGAAGGAGCTCCTACAATGAGCAGTTCTTC.

The chain couples TRBV12-3 or TRBV12-4 to TRBJ2-1; tentatively, D is TRBD2 (7 bases). V lost 2 bases and J 9 bases, leaving 26 bases between the germline ends. This CDR3 is 18 amino acids long. In DNA, the CDR3 is TGTGCCAGCAGTTTAACCCGGTGGGGGGCGGGAGAGTCAGGTGAGCAGTTCTTC. Residues: CASSLTRWGAGESGEQFF.

In its sample, this clonotype was seen a few times. The chain has TRBV4-3 and TRBJ2-5; D assignment may be TRBD1 or TRBD2 (6 bases each). Trimming took off 3 bases at V and 3 bases at J, with 14 bases between the two ends. CDR1 is LGHNA, CDR2 YSLEER, per germline. The CDR3 contains 15 residues. CDR3: CASSQGGRPKETQYF. In DNA, the CDR3 is TGCGCCAGCAGCCAGGGGGGCAGGCCTAAAGAGACCCAGTACTTC.

This clonotype appeared a few times. The chain is built from TRBV7-9 and TRBJ1-1, with no clear D. The CDR3 spans 13 residues. Per germline, CDR1 SEHNR and CDR2 FQNEAQ (reference sequence). Trimming cost V 5 bases and J 1 base, with 8 bases left between them. CDR3 residues: CASSKSTNTEAFF. The DNA for the CDR3 is TGTGCCAGCAGCAAATCAACGAACACTGAAGCTTTCTTT.

The chain uses TRBV20-1 and TRBJ2-5; TRBD2 agrees at 12 bases. With 5 bases clipped from V and 1 base from J, the junction kept 5 bases outside the gene matches. Germline CDR1 reads DFQATT; CDR2 reads SNEGSKA (reference sequence). The CDR3 sequence is 15 residues long. The CDR3: CSAPRTSGVQETQYF. DNA of the CDR3: TGCAGTGCTCCGAGGACTAGCGGGGTCCAAGAGACCCAGTACTTC.

This chain connects TRBV12-5 to TRBJ2-1; D tentatively reads TRBD1 or TRBD2 (5 bases each). Trimming cost V 4 bases and J 0 bases, with 7 bases left between them. The CDR3 sequence is 14 residues long. CDR1 LGHNT and CDR2 FRNRAP come from the germline V gene. CDR3 sequence reads: CASGSGASYNEQFF. CDR3 sequence (DNA): TGTGCTAGTGGTTCCGGGGCCTCCTACAATGAGCAGTTCTTC.

V is TRBV24-1 and J is TRBJ2-1; 7 bases map to TRBD2. The V segment lost 8 bases and the J segment 7 bases; nucleotides outside the gene matches: 7. Germline loops: CDR1 KGHDR, CDR2 SFDVKD. The CDR3 has 13 residues. The CDR3 region is CATKGGSFNEQFF. CDR3 DNA: TGTGCCACCAAGGGCGGGAGTTTTAATGAGCAGTTCTTC.

This clonotype was found a few times. V gene TRBV4-1 combines with J gene TRBJ2-3; D ambiguous. There are 14 residues in the CDR3. Trimming pared 1 base from V and 0 bases from J, leaving 5 bases between. Germline V CDR1 and CDR2: MGHRA, YSYEKL. The CDR3 region has the DNA TGCGCCAGCAGCCAAGGGCAGAGCACAGATACGCAGTATTTT. Its translation: CASSQGQSTDTQYF.

This rearrangement joins TRBV29-1 to TRBJ2-2; tentatively, D is TRBD1 (5 bases). CDR1 and CDR2 (germline): SQVTM, ANQGSEA. The CDR3 is made up of 11 amino acids. V gave up 5 bases and J gave up 8 bases, with 9 bases separating them. The CDR3 coding sequence is TGCAGCGTTCCTAGACAGGGGGAGCTGTTTTTT. Amino acid sequence: CSVPRQGELFF.

The V gene is TRBV7-9, the J gene TRBJ2-3; 9 bases are shared with TRBD2. The CDR3 is 19 amino acids. Trimming cost V 1 base and J 2 bases; bases outside gene matches: 13. The V gene's germline CDR1 is SEHNR and CDR2 FQNEAQ (reference sequence). The CDR3 nucleotides read TGTGCCAGCAGCTTAGGCGACACTAGACTAGCGGATTTCACAGATACGCAGTATTTT. Protein sequence: CASSLGDTRLADFTDTQYF.

The gene calls are TRBV7-8 and TRBJ2-5; D is ambiguous. CDR1 and CDR2 (germline): SGHVS, FQNEAQ. V was clipped by 7 bases and J by 2 bases, with 11 bases between them. The CDR3 is made up of 13 amino acids. The CDR3 sequence: CASNFFGQETQYF. For the CDR3, the DNA is TGTGCCAGCAACTTCTTCGGGCAAGAGACCCAGTACTTC.

The CDR3 nucleotides read TGCAGCGTGGGACACGGGAACACTGAAGCTTTCTTT. Amino acid sequence: CSVGHGNTEAFF. This sequence joins TRBV29-1 and TRBJ1-1; D might be TRBD1 (6 bases). The CDR3 has 12 residues. Germline CDR1 is SQVTM and CDR2 is ANQGSEA. V was trimmed by 6 bases and J by 1 base, leaving 9 bases between them.

This clonotype was detected only a few times. The CDR3 reads CSAREEREFRETQYF. CDR3 nucleotides: TGCAGTGCTAGAGAAGAGCGGGAGTTTCGGGAGACCCAGTACTTC. The chain couples TRBV20-1 to TRBJ2-5; TRBD2 agrees at 8 bases. The V and J ends lost 0 bases and 5 bases, in that order; junction bases with no gene match: 8. Germline loops: CDR1 DFQATT, CDR2 SNEGSKA (reference sequence). The length of the CDR3 is 15 residues.

The V call is TRBV20-1, the J call TRBJ2-7, with D uncertain. This CDR3 region has 15 residues. The germline gives CDR1 DFQATT, CDR2 SNEGSKA (reference sequence). Deletions cut 1 base from V and 2 bases from J, with 15 bases between. The CDR3 protein is CSARARQPPPYEQYF. DNA of the CDR3: TGCAGTGCTAGAGCTCGCCAGCCACCACCCTACGAGCAGTACTTC.

V gene TRBV7-6 combines with J gene TRBJ2-5; TRBD2 matches 8 bases. The DNA end lines up better with TRBJ2-7; the J call may be wrong. The CDR3 covers 14 residues. The germline V gene has CDR1 SGHVS and CDR2 FNYEAQ. CDR3 coding DNA: TGTGCCAGCAGCCATCCGGGACTAGTCCACGAGCAGTACTTC. Translation: CASSHPGLVHEQYF.

This clonotype showed up just a few times. The chain uses TRBV12-3 or TRBV12-4 and TRBJ1-1; D is undetermined. V lost 4 bases and J 4 bases, leaving 7 bases between the germline ends. This CDR3 spans 12 amino acids. The CDR3 sequence is CASSYESTEAFF. In DNA form, the CDR3 reads TGTGCCAGCAGTTATGAGAGCACTGAAGCTTTCTTT.

The V and J genes are TRBV4-2 and TRBJ2-5; TRBD1 aligns across 7 bases. The CDR3 totals 15 residues. Germline V gene sequence: CDR1 LGHNA, CDR2 YNFKEQ. V gave up 0 bases and J gave up 3 bases; unmatched junction bases: 4. CDR3 amino acids: CASSQDDGTEETQYF. CDR3 coding DNA: TGTGCCAGCAGCCAAGATGATGGGACAGAAGAGACCCAGTACTTC.

The gene calls are TRBV12-3 or TRBV12-4 and TRBJ2-4; 9 bases are a match to TRBD2. The CDR3 has 12 residues. V lost 4 bases to trimming and J lost 13 bases; unmatched junction nucleotides: 5. The DNA for the CDR3 is TGTGCCAGCAGTTCGGGACTAGCTGAGCAGTACTTC. Translated, it gives CASSSGLAEQYF.

The V and J genes are TRBV5-6 and TRBJ2-7; D not certain. Germline V gene data show CDR1 as SGHDT and CDR2 as YYEEEE. The CDR3 is 12 residues long. V lost 1 base, J lost 5 bases, and 7 bases lay in between. The CDR3 bases are TGTGCCAGCAGCTTGAATGCCCACGAGCAGTACTTC. Translation: CASSLNAHEQYF. Looking up the rest from reference TRBV5-6 and TRBJ2-7 gives the full variable domain: DAGVTQSPTHLIKTRGQQVTLRCSPKSGHDTVSWYQQALGQGPQFIFQYYEEEERQRGNFPDRFSGHQFPNYSSELNVNALLLGDSALYLCASSLNAHEQYFGPGTRLTVT.